Below are 5 T cell receptor beta chains sequenced from a single sample in a study of shared clonotypes between healthy human individuals. The naive CD8 fraction comprised CD45RO-negative cells positively selected for CCR7 and excluded terminally differentiated effector memory CD45RA+ cells. The method was immunoSEQ multiplex PCR; TCRdb's version includes in-frame clones alone and lacks a portion of them. Counted here are roughly 2,000,000 clones, around 93% occurring once; the ten biggest clones make up roughly 1.7%. The specimen was naive CD8+ T cells from PBMCs. These receptors were obtained from a man aged 18 to 30 in good health. Some clones in this sample may be carry-over from other donors' samples.

With regard to this clone: The sample has other DNA sequences that encode this CDR3 too. The rearrangement links TRBV7-9 to TRBJ2-7; D gene ambiguous. Germline V CDR1 and CDR2: SEHNR, FQNEAQ (reference sequence). Trimming cost V 3 bases and J 3 bases, with 6 bases left between them. This CDR3 region has 12 residues. CDR3 coding DNA: TGTGCCAGCAGCTTCGGCTTCTACGAGCAGTACTTC. Amino acids: CASSFGFYEQYF. The full variable domain, in which reference TRBV7-9 and TRBJ2-7 provide the parts outside the CDR3, is DTGVSQNPRHKITKRGQNVTFRCDPISEHNRLYWYRQTLGQGPEFLTYFQNEAQLEKSRLLSDRFSAERPKGSFSTLEIQRTEQGDSAMYLCASSFGFYEQYFGPGTRLTVT.

The gene calls are TRBV27 and TRBJ2-7, with 8 bases lining up with TRBD2. The CDR3 is 16 amino acids. The trim removed 2 bases at V and 5 bases at J, leaving 11 bases unmatched. Germline values: CDR1 MNHEY, CDR2 SMNVEV (reference sequence). CDR3 sequence: CASSLAPGTSGHEQYF. The CDR3 nucleotides read TGTGCCAGCAGTTTAGCGCCCGGGACTAGTGGTCACGAGCAGTACTTC.

This chain links TRBV4-1 with TRBJ2-1, with 9 positions matching TRBD2. With 1 base clipped from V and 5 bases from J, the junction kept 9 bases outside the gene matches. This CDR3 spans 17 amino acids. Germline lookup yields CDR1 MGHRA and CDR2 YSYEKL. As DNA, the CDR3 is TGCGCCAGCAGCCAAGGGCGGGCTAGCGGGACGAACAATGAGCAGTTCTTC. It yields the protein CASSQGRASGTNNEQFF.

V is TRBV7-9 and J is TRBJ2-5; possibly TRBD1 for D (6 bases). The J call could be wrong; TRBJ2-7 is a better fit for the DNA end. Germline-derived CDR1 and CDR2 are SEHNR and FQNEAQ (reference sequence). CDR3 size: 15 residues. The CDR3 nucleotides read TGTGCCAGCAGCTTATCTGCAGGGGTGGAATACGAGCAGTACTTC. Residues: CASSLSAGVEYEQYF.

Note on this clone: The sample contains more than one DNA sequence encoding this CDR3. The chain employs TRBV28 and TRBJ1-5; D call uncertain. The V and J ends lost 5 bases and 4 bases respectively, with 3 bases between them. The CDR3 runs to 11 residues. CDR1 MDHEN and CDR2 SYDVKM come from the germline V gene. CDR3 protein: CASSGNQPQHF. The DNA for the CDR3 is TGTGCCAGCAGTGGGAATCAGCCCCAGCATTTT.